This passage covers 29 T cell receptor beta chains from one sample sequenced in a study of memory CD4+ T cells and cytomegalovirus serostatus. Single viable CD3+CD4+CD8-CD45RO+ cells were sorted as the memory CD4+ T cells. Clones were read by immunoSEQ multiplex PCR, and TCRdb kept only the in-frame ones, dropping some. The table lists some 64,000 clones, around 83% of them singletons. Input material: memory CD4+ T cells from blood. The receptor source for this set is an adult in good health and CMV-seronegative.

This clone was counted a single time. The genes are TRBV6-5 and TRBJ2-5; no clear D gene. Germline CDR1 reads MNHEY; CDR2 reads SVGAGI. The V and J ends lost 6 bases and 5 bases respectively, with 7 bases between them. This CDR3 is built from 11 residues. The CDR3 sequence is CASRRWETQYF. The CDR3 coding sequence is TGTGCCAGCAGACGCTGGGAGACCCAGTACTTC.

This rearrangement joins TRBV19 to TRBJ1-1; 8 bases match TRBD1. Germline V CDR1 and CDR2: LNHDA, SQIVND (reference sequence). This CDR3 spans 16 amino acids. J lost 4 bases, V lost 1 base, and 8 bases had no gene match. In nucleotides, the CDR3 is TGTGCCAGTAGTATAGGCCTACAGGGGGTAAGCACTGAAGCTTTCTTT. It specifies CASSIGLQGVSTEAFF.

In this sample, this clone turned up a few times. The chain employs TRBV4-1 and TRBJ2-2, with D hard to call. This CDR3 has 14 amino acids. The ends were cut back, 4 bases at V and 4 bases at J, with 10 bases in the middle. Per the germline V gene, CDR1 is MGHRA and CDR2 is YSYEKL. The CDR3 spells CASSRERGTGELFF. The CDR3, as DNA: TGCGCCAGCAGCCGCGAGCGCGGCACCGGGGAGCTGTTTTTT.

The CDR3 protein is CASSLALSGSNYEQYF. CDR3 nucleotide sequence: TGCGCCAGCAGCTTGGCCTTGAGCGGGAGTAACTACGAGCAGTACTTC. This chain joins TRBV5-1 and TRBJ2-7; 8 bases are a match to TRBD2. V lost 0 bases to trimming and J lost 3 bases; unmatched junction nucleotides: 8. CDR1 SGHRS and CDR2 YFSETQ come from the germline V gene. This CDR3 is built from 16 residues.

The genes are TRBV6-1 and TRBJ1-2, with D perhaps TRBD1 (6 bases). The CDR3 runs 16 residues. The V end was cut by 2 bases, the J end by 8 bases, with 21 bases between. Germline values: CDR1 MNHNS, CDR2 SASEGT. The CDR3 spells CASSEYATGELWGYTF. CDR3 nucleotide sequence: TGTGCCAGCAGTGAATACGCGACAGGCGAACTATGGGGCTACACCTTC.

The chain recombines TRBV4-1 with TRBJ1-4; the D is unclear. Trimming took off 1 base at V and 3 bases at J, with 12 bases between the two ends. Germline V gene sequence: CDR1 MGHRA, CDR2 YSYEKL. The CDR3 runs 16 residues. The CDR3 is CASSQVHTTSNEKLFF. CDR3 DNA: TGCGCCAGCAGCCAAGTACATACAACCTCTAATGAAAAACTGTTTTTT.

The V call is TRBV6-5, the J call TRBJ1-4; 8 bases are shared with TRBD1. Germline trimming cut 6 bases from V and 8 bases from J; bases unmatched to any gene: 8. Germline loops: CDR1 MNHEY, CDR2 SVGAGI. The CDR3 extends over 14 amino acids. The CDR3 loop is CASRTGQGREKLFF. As DNA, the CDR3 is TGTGCCAGCAGGACAGGACAGGGCCGGGAAAAACTGTTTTTT.

The rearrangement joins TRBV2 to TRBJ1-4; possible D gene TRBD1, 6 bases. Trimming removed 6 bases from V and 8 bases from J, with 16 bases in between. Germline CDR1 reads SNHLY; CDR2 reads FYNNEI. This CDR3 spans 14 amino acids. CDR3: CASRLTGNSEKLFF. CDR3 nucleotides: TGTGCCAGCAGACTAACAGGGAACTCCGAAAAACTGTTTTTT.

This sequence joins TRBV2 and TRBJ2-2, with 7 bases aligning to TRBD2. After removal of 5 bases from V and 3 bases from J, the junction contained 3 bases not matched to a gene. There are 14 residues in the CDR3. Germline-derived CDR1 and CDR2 are SNHLY and FYNNEI. CDR3 loop: CASSTTSHTGELFF. The CDR3 nucleotides are TGTGCCAGCAGTACGACTAGCCACACCGGGGAGCTGTTTTTT.

The chain uses TRBV28 and TRBJ2-3; no clear D. The germline CDR1 and CDR2 sequences are MDHEN and SYDVKM. V shed 7 bases and J shed 6 bases, with 8 bases lying between them. This CDR3 has 11 residues. CDR3 loop: CASKVSDTQYF. In nucleotides, the CDR3 is TGTGCCAGCAAGGTCTCGGATACGCAGTATTTT.

This clone has only a few counts. J is TRBJ1-2 and V is TRBV30; D might be TRBD1 (5 bases). Germline-derived CDR1 and CDR2 are GTSNPN and SVGIG (reference sequence). The CDR3 consists of 13 residues. V was pared by 5 bases and J by 7 bases, with 17 bases between. CDR3 in DNA: TGTGCCTGGGCCTATGGGGACCTGAGTGGCTACACCTTC. It codes for CAWAYGDLSGYTF.

The CDR3 nucleotides are TGTGCCAGCAGTTACCCTAGCGGGGGCTACAATGAGCAGTTCTTC. It translates to CASSYPSGGYNEQFF. This chain joins TRBV6-5 and TRBJ2-1, with TRBD2 matching 10 bases. Germline V lookup: CDR1 MNHEY, CDR2 SVGAGI. The trim removed 2 bases at V and 3 bases at J, leaving 1 base unmatched. The CDR3 has 15 amino acids.

J is TRBJ2-7 and V is TRBV15; D remains unclear. V was cut by 1 base and J by 3 bases, with 16 bases left in between. Germline CDR1 LNHNV, CDR2 YYDKDF (reference sequence). The CDR3 totals 16 residues. CDR3 nucleotide sequence: TGTGCCACCAGCAGAGCTTCCCCTCCTTTAGGCTACGAGCAGTACTTC. Residues: CATSRASPPLGYEQYF.

The J gene is TRBJ2-5, the V gene TRBV19; 8 nucleotides line up with TRBD1. Germline V gene data show CDR1 as LNHDA and CDR2 as SQIVND (reference sequence). The CDR3 sequence is 15 residues long. The V and J ends lost 6 bases and 3 bases, in that order; junction bases with no gene match: 9. This CDR3 reads CASRHLGQGEETQYF. For the CDR3, the DNA is TGTGCCAGTAGACACCTCGGACAGGGTGAAGAGACCCAGTACTTC.

The chain is built from TRBV7-9 and TRBJ2-7; 8 nucleotides match TRBD1. The length of the CDR3 is 14 residues. The V gene's germline CDR1 is SEHNR and CDR2 FQNEAQ (reference sequence). V gave up 3 bases and J gave up 6 bases; unmatched junction bases: 7. The CDR3: CASSFVTGAAEQYF. CDR3 DNA sequence: TGTGCCAGCAGCTTCGTGACAGGGGCCGCCGAGCAGTACTTC.

This clone was observed once. V usage is TRBV11-2 and J usage is TRBJ2-3; TRBD2 aligns across 7 bases. The CDR3 has 16 residues. Trimming took 1 base from V and 2 from J; bases not matched to a gene: 6. CDR1 SGHAT and CDR2 FQNNGV come from the germline V gene. CDR3 nucleotide sequence: TGTGCCAGCAGCTTAGGATGGCGGGGGTCCACAGATACGCAGTATTTT. Encoded protein: CASSLGWRGSTDTQYF. Supplemented by reference TRBV11-2 and TRBJ2-3, the full variable domain reads EAGVAQSPRYKIIEKRQSVAFWCNPISGHATLYWYQQILGQGPKLLIQFQNNGVVDDSQLPKDRFSAERLKGVDSTLKIQPAKLEDSAVYLCASSLGWRGSTDTQYFGPGTRLTVL.

For the CDR3, the DNA is TGTGCCAGCAGTGGATCTAGGAGCTACGCAGATACGCAGTATTTT. Protein sequence: CASSGSRSYADTQYF. The chain links TRBV2 to TRBJ2-3; D not certain. In germline, CDR1 is SNHLY, CDR2 FYNNEI. The V gene lost 4 bases and the J gene lost 4 bases, with 15 bases spanning the gap. This CDR3 is 15 amino acids long.

On this clone: Other DNA sequences in the sample encode the same CDR3. V usage is TRBV19 and J usage is TRBJ1-1; D not resolved. Germline V CDR1 and CDR2: LNHDA, SQIVND (reference sequence). There are 14 residues in the CDR3. Trimming took 3 bases from V and 0 from J, leaving 8 bases between them. This CDR3 is CASSIGTVNTEAFF. The CDR3 DNA reads TGTGCCAGTAGTATCGGCACCGTGAACACTGAAGCTTTCTTT.

The rearrangement uses TRBV7-3 and TRBJ2-2; the match to TRBD2 covers 12 bases. Losses at the gene ends were 6 bases for V and 7 bases for J; bases not matched to a gene: 3. The CDR3 covers 14 residues. CDR1 SGHTA and CDR2 FQGTGA come from the germline V gene. CDR3 region: CASSSSGRVGELFF. DNA for the CDR3: TGTGCCAGCAGTTCTAGCGGGAGGGTCGGGGAGCTGTTTTTT.

The rearrangement joins TRBV18 to TRBJ2-7; a possible D gene is TRBD2 (6 bases). CDR1 is KGHSH and CDR2 is LQKENI in the germline V gene. Trimming stripped 6 bases from V and 2 bases from J, with 8 bases between. The CDR3 has 12 amino acids. The CDR3 nucleotides read TGTGCCAGCTCGGAGGGACCCTACGAGCAGTACTTC. Protein product: CASSEGPYEQYF.

This chain joins TRBV10-3 and TRBJ1-2; the D gene is possibly TRBD1 (6 bases). V was shortened by 0 bases and J by 2 bases, with 13 bases between the two germline ends. The CDR3 length is 16 residues. The V gene's germline CDR1 is ENHRY and CDR2 SYGVKD. The DNA for the CDR3 is TGTGCCATCAGTGAGTCCCGGACAGAAGAGAACTATGGCTACACCTTC. The encoded protein is CAISESRTEENYGYTF.

The chain employs TRBV5-1 and TRBJ2-1; 9 bases match TRBD2. Germline CDR1 and CDR2: SGHRS and YFSETQ. After removal of 7 bases from V and 8 bases from J, the junction contained 13 bases not matched to a gene. This CDR3 region has 15 residues. DNA of the CDR3: TGCGCCAGCCGGACGGCGGGAGGGCCAGAGGATGAGCAGTTCTTC. Residues: CASRTAGGPEDEQFF. The complete variable domain, with remaining parts taken from reference TRBV5-1 and TRBJ2-1, reads KAGVTQTPRYLIKTRGQQVTLSCSPISGHRSVSWYQQTPGQGLQFLFEYFSETQRNKGNFPGRFSGRQFSNSRSEMNVSTLELGDSALYLCASRTAGGPEDEQFFGPGTRLTVL.

The chain employs TRBV12-5 and TRBJ2-5, with 14 bases identical to TRBD2. V lost 5 bases, J lost 6 bases, and 2 bases stayed unmatched. CDR1 LGHNT and CDR2 FRNRAP come from the germline V gene. The CDR3 is made up of 14 amino acids. The CDR3 loop reads CASGGTSGGKTQYF. As DNA, the CDR3 is TGTGCTAGTGGTGGGACTAGCGGGGGTAAGACCCAGTACTTC.

In its sample, this clone is medium-sized. The chain recombines TRBV18 with TRBJ2-1; 12 positions match TRBD2. This CDR3 has 16 residues. Trimming removed 5 bases from V and 9 bases from J; junction bases left unmatched: 11. CDR1 is KGHSH, CDR2 LQKENI, per germline. CDR3 protein: CASSARLAGELGEQFF. In nucleotides, the CDR3 is TGTGCCAGCTCAGCGCGACTAGCGGGAGAGTTGGGTGAGCAGTTCTTC.

This chain links TRBV11-2 with TRBJ2-1, with 8 bases fitting TRBD2. The CDR3 is made up of 15 amino acids. Unmatched junction bases numbered 6, after V lost 4 bases and J lost 4 bases. The V gene's germline CDR1 is SGHAT and CDR2 FQNNGV. CDR3 region: CASSSLAGAYNEQFF. DNA of the CDR3: TGTGCCAGCAGCTCCCTAGCGGGCGCTTACAATGAGCAGTTCTTC.

CDR3 residues: CSKQGRYEQYF. The CDR3 DNA is TGCAGTAAACAGGGTCGGTACGAGCAGTACTTC. This chain joins TRBV20-1 and TRBJ2-7, with D perhaps matching TRBD1 (6 bases). The CDR3 runs to 11 residues. The germline gives CDR1 DFQATT, CDR2 SNEGSKA (reference sequence). V was shortened by 8 bases and J by 4 bases, with 12 bases between the two germline ends.

The chain joins TRBV5-1 to TRBJ2-1; maybe TRBD1 (5 bases). CDR1 SGHRS and CDR2 YFSETQ come from the germline V gene. V was cut by 0 bases and J by 8 bases, with 12 bases left in between. The CDR3 is 14 residues long. CDR3 DNA sequence: TGCGCCAGCAGCTTGGAGGGGCGTGAGGATGAGCAGTTCTTC. Translation gives CASSLEGREDEQFF.

This clone was recorded once. The V and J genes are TRBV5-1 and TRBJ2-5; no firm D call. Germline CDR1 reads SGHRS; CDR2 reads YFSETQ. The CDR3 extends over 11 amino acids. V was cut by 7 bases and J by 5 bases, with 9 bases left in between. CDR3 region: CASAEGETQYF. DNA for the CDR3: TGCGCCAGCGCCGAAGGCGAGACCCAGTACTTC.

V usage is TRBV10-3 and J usage is TRBJ1-1, with D hard to call. CDR3 length equals 16 residues. V gave up 2 bases and J gave up 1 base, with 14 bases separating them. The germline CDR1 and CDR2 sequences are ENHRY and SYGVKD. DNA of the CDR3: TGTGCCATCAGTGAGCCGCGGTGGGGTCGGAACACTGAAGCTTTCTTT. Amino acid sequence: CAISEPRWGRNTEAFF.